This is a list of T cell receptor beta chains from one sample in a study of shared clonotypes between healthy human individuals. Data came from immunoSEQ multiplex PCR; TCRdb stores just in-frame clones and leaves some out. The table includes about 1,800,000 clones, over 85% detected once. Specimen: naive CD8+ T cells sorted from blood. The receptor set was obtained from a man younger than 35 in good health. The CDR3 runs from the conserved cysteine through the conserved F or W. A D gene is named only where the DNA matches it firmly. Clone size appears in some rows only: once, few, many, or a class for an expanded clone.

J gene,D gene,V gene,clone size,CDR3 DNA,CDR3 protein
TRBJ2-3,TRBD2,TRBV4-1,.,TGCGCCAGCAGCCAAGAAATCCCTAGCGGGGGCCATTTATCCACAGATACGCAGTATTTT,CASSQEIPSGGHLSTDTQYF
TRBJ2-3,.,TRBV29-1,.,TGCAGCGTTTGCCAGGGGAGCAGCACAGATACGCAGTATTTT,CSVCQGSSTDTQYF
TRBJ2-7,.,TRBV5-1,once,TGCGCCAGCAGCCTTAGGGTCTCCTACGAGCAGTACTTC,CASSLRVSYEQYF
TRBJ1-2,.,TRBV27,.,TGTGCCAGCAGTTTATCGTCGGAATACAACTATGGCTACACCTTC,CASSLSSEYNYGYTF
TRBJ2-7,.,TRBV30,once,TGTGCCTGGAGTCATGGACATTCCTACGAGCAGTACTTC,CAWSHGHSYEQYF
TRBJ2-5,.,TRBV7-8,.,TGTGCCAGCATTCCCACTTTAGGGGGCCAAGAGACCCAGTACTTC,CASIPTLGGQETQYF
TRBJ2-1,.,TRBV15,.,TGTGCCACCAGCCCTATAGATGCGGGATCCTACAATGAGCAGTTCTTC,CATSPIDAGSYNEQFF
TRBJ2-7,.,TRBV7-3,.,TGTGCCAGCAGCCCCCTAGGGGCCTACGAGCAGTACTTC,CASSPLGAYEQYF
TRBJ2-1,TRBD2,TRBV4-1,.,TGCGCCAGCAGCCAAGAATTAGCGGGACTCTATGGAGAGCAGTTCTTC,CASSQELAGLYGEQFF
TRBJ1-1,.,TRBV6-1,.,TGTGCCAGCGGGGGGGCAAACACTGAAGCTTTCTTT,CASGGANTEAFF
TRBJ1-6,TRBD1,TRBV19,.,TGTGCCAGTAGTATCCAGGGGGAACCCTATAATTCACCCCTCCACTTT,CASSIQGEPYNSPLHF
TRBJ1-1,TRBD1,TRBV27,.,TGTGCCAGCAGTTTGGGCCAGGGGGCAACTGAAGCTTTCTTT,CASSLGQGATEAFF
TRBJ2-7,TRBD2,TRBV5-6,once,TGTGCCAGCAGCCAGGACACTAGCGGGTCCATCTACGAGCAGTACTTC,CASSQDTSGSIYEQYF
TRBJ2-1,.,TRBV4-3,once,TGCGCCAGCAGCTCTACAGGGTTGGACTACAATGAGCAGTTCTTC,CASSSTGLDYNEQFF